Below, 20 T cell receptor beta chains from the same sample are listed, as sequenced in a study of blood T cells in healthy people across ages. Together with a sample-barcoded 5' primer, a J-beta primer mix was included in a second PCR lasting roughly 6 to 12 cycles. A single record per CDR3 protein comes from TCRdb applying MiXCR to the 5' RACE reads. The table lists over 1,300,000 distinct CDR3 sequences, 59% of them singletons. Sequenced input: blood. These receptors all stem from a man younger than 35 in good health.

This clonotype was observed many times. This sequence joins TRBV19 and TRBJ2-3; D gene uncertain. This CDR3 has 12 residues. Germline-derived CDR1 and CDR2 are LNHDA and SQIVND (reference sequence). The ends were cut back, 3 bases at V and 4 bases at J, with 5 bases in the middle. This CDR3 is CASSIWADTQYF. The CDR3 nucleotides are TGTGCCAGTAGTATTTGGGCAGATACGCAGTATTTT.

The rearrangement uses TRBV29-1 and TRBJ1-2; TRBD1 matches at 10 bases. Germline-derived CDR1 and CDR2 are SQVTM and ANQGSEA. The CDR3 has 12 residues. The V and J ends lost 7 bases and 6 bases, in that order; junction bases with no gene match: 5. The CDR3 DNA reads as TGCAGCGCCGTGACAGGGGGCGATGGCTACACCTTC. Its protein is CSAVTGGDGYTF.

The rearrangement joins TRBV29-1 to TRBJ2-3; a possible D gene is TRBD1 (6 bases). The CDR3 sequence is 13 residues long. V shed 7 bases and J shed 4 bases, with 15 bases lying between them. Germline V gene lookup returns CDR1 SQVTM and CDR2 ANQGSEA. The CDR3 loop reads CSATGPSSDTQYF. CDR3 DNA: TGCAGCGCTACAGGGCCTAGCTCAGATACGCAGTATTTT.

A note on this clonotype: Because the CDR3's place on the DNA is in doubt, the DNA is left out and the CDR3 is given as listed by TCRdb. The gene calls are TRBV25-1 and TRBJ2-1; TRBD1, as called in the table, went unchecked against the DNA. With termini counted, the CDR3 has 24 amino acids. The germline V gene has CDR1 MGHDK and CDR2 SYGVNS. The CDR3 protein is CASSGLGEASPLHFGNGTQNEQFF.

This clonotype was counted only a few times. This chain links TRBV5-1 with TRBJ2-7; TRBD2 agrees at 11 bases. After removal of 5 bases from V and 6 bases from J, the junction contained 13 bases not matched to a gene. Germline values: CDR1 SGHRS, CDR2 YFSETQ. The CDR3 has 16 amino acids. DNA for the CDR3: TGCGCCAGCAGGTGGACTAGCGGGTCCCCTACGCTCGAGCAGTACTTC. This gives the protein CASRWTSGSPTLEQYF.

This clonotype was detected a few times. A much more abundant neighbour one base away suggests this may be a read error. CDR3 protein: CASRSRQETQYF. DNA for the CDR3: TGTGCCAGTAGGTCCAGGCAAGAGACCCAGTACTTC. This chain uses TRBV19 with TRBJ2-5; D unresolved. V lost 6 bases and J 2 bases, leaving 7 bases between the germline ends. The CDR3 contains 12 residues. From germline, CDR1 is LNHDA and CDR2 SQIVND (reference sequence). Combining the CDR3 with reference TRBV19 and TRBJ2-5 gives the whole variable domain DGGITQSPKYLFRKEGQNVTLSCEQNLNHDAMYWYRQDPGQGLRLIYYSQIVNDFQKGDIAEGYSVSREKKESFPLTVTSAQKNPTAFYLCASRSRQETQYFGPGTRLLVL.

The CDR3 region has the DNA TGTGCCAGCAGTTTAGGCGGGACAGGGGGTAAAGGAAACACCATATATTTT. This codes for CASSLGGTGGKGNTIYF. V and J are TRBV12-3 or TRBV12-4 and TRBJ1-3; 11 bases line up with TRBD1. The length of the CDR3 is 17 residues. The junction had 6 bases not matched to a gene; V was cut back by 1 base and J by 4 bases.

The chain recombines TRBV4-1 with TRBJ2-4; the D is unclear. Deletions cut 4 bases from V and 0 bases from J, with 16 bases between. The CDR3 runs to 17 residues. Per germline, CDR1 MGHRA and CDR2 YSYEKL. CDR3 in amino acids: CASSPRSSILAKNIQYF. The CDR3 DNA reads as TGCGCCAGCAGCCCCAGATCTTCAATACTAGCCAAAAACATTCAGTACTTC.

This clonotype came up a few times. The chain employs TRBV7-9 and TRBJ1-4; maybe TRBD1 (6 bases). Germline V gene lookup returns CDR1 SEHNR and CDR2 FQNEAQ (reference sequence). This CDR3 spans 12 amino acids. Between the trimmed V and J ends, which lost 1 base and 10 bases, there was a span of 7 bases. DNA of the CDR3: TGTGCCAGCAGCTTAGACAGGGCAAAACTGTTTTTT. Its protein product is CASSLDRAKLFF.

V is TRBV30 and J is TRBJ2-4; 9 nucleotides line up with TRBD1. The J call is uncertain, as TRBJ2-5 better fits the DNA end. Germline V gene sequence: CDR1 GTSNPN, CDR2 SVGIG (reference sequence). The CDR3 spans 14 residues. CDR3 nucleotides: TGTGCCTGGAGTTGGACAGGGGTCGGGGAGACCCAGTACTTC. It specifies CAWSWTGVGETQYF.

The V and J genes are TRBV10-3 and TRBJ2-5; unclear D gene. The V gene's germline CDR1 is ENHRY and CDR2 SYGVKD. CDR3 length: 13 amino acids. Trimming pared 4 bases from V and 2 bases from J, leaving 8 bases between. The CDR3 nucleotides read TGTGCCATCAGTGCCGTGGTTCAAGAGACCCAGTACTTC. Translating gives CAISAVVQETQYF.

The chain employs TRBV7-9 and TRBJ2-6, with TRBD2 matching over 8 bases. After removal of 5 bases from V and 0 bases from J, the junction contained 12 bases not matched to a gene. The CDR3 is 19 amino acids. Germline V gene lookup returns CDR1 SEHNR and CDR2 FQNEAQ (reference sequence). The CDR3, as DNA: TGTGCCAGCAGCCGTCGGGTAGCGGGGTCCCACTCTGGGGCCAACGTCCTGACTTTC. This encodes CASSRRVAGSHSGANVLTF.

The chain is built from TRBV25-1 and TRBJ1-1; D is perhaps TRBD1 (5 bases). V was shortened by 5 bases and J by 2 bases, with 15 bases between the two germline ends. The CDR3 has 15 amino acids. Germline CDR1 and CDR2: MGHDK and SYGVNS. The DNA of the CDR3 is TGTGCCAGCAGTTTCATCAGGGACTTCAACACTGAAGCTTTCTTT. Translation gives CASSFIRDFNTEAFF.

The V and J genes are TRBV2 and TRBJ2-1; D is unresolved. V lost 6 bases and J 8 bases, leaving 8 bases between the germline ends. From germline, CDR1 is SNHLY and CDR2 FYNNEI. CDR3 size: 11 residues. CDR3 amino acids: CASRVWDEQFF. The CDR3 nucleotides read TGTGCCAGCAGGGTCTGGGATGAGCAGTTCTTC.

This clonotype was seen a few times. The V gene is TRBV29-1, the J gene TRBJ1-2, with D perhaps TRBD1 (5 bases). This CDR3 comprises 13 residues. Germline values: CDR1 SQVTM, CDR2 ANQGSEA. The V gene lost 2 bases and the J gene lost 4 bases, with 11 bases spanning the gap. The CDR3, as DNA: TGCAGCGTTGAAATTGCAGGGACCTATGGCTACACCTTC. Translation gives CSVEIAGTYGYTF.

The chain recombines TRBV25-1 with TRBJ2-7; 7 bases fit TRBD1. Trimming removed 1 base from V and 3 bases from J; junction bases left unmatched: 6. Germline-derived CDR1 and CDR2 are MGHDK and SYGVNS. This CDR3 contains 15 residues. DNA for the CDR3: TGTGCCAGCAGTGAATCGGACAGGACCGTCTACGAGCAGTACTTC. Translation: CASSESDRTVYEQYF.

The V call is TRBV20-1, the J call TRBJ2-3, with 16 bases lining up with TRBD2. CDR3 length: 17 residues. Germline lookup yields CDR1 DFQATT and CDR2 SNEGSKA (reference sequence). V trimming: 3 bases; J trimming: 1 base; junction bases outside the gene matches: 4. CDR3 protein: CSARGTSGGARTDTQYF. The CDR3 DNA reads TGCAGTGCTAGGGGGACTAGCGGGGGGGCCCGCACAGATACGCAGTATTTT.

The chain has TRBV27 and TRBJ2-7; TRBD1 aligns across 8 bases. This CDR3 spans 15 amino acids. Germline V CDR1 and CDR2: MNHEY, SMNVEV (reference sequence). V lost 4 bases and J lost 1; bases outside the gene matches: 6. CDR3 sequence: CASSSTGGPSYEQYF. The CDR3 DNA follows: TGTGCCAGCAGTTCCACAGGGGGTCCTTCCTACGAGCAGTACTTC.

A few counts support this clonotype. The chain is built from TRBV7-9 and TRBJ2-5, with D uncertain. V lost 11 bases and J lost 1, with 8 bases in between. Germline CDR1 SEHNR, CDR2 FQNEAQ (reference sequence). The CDR3 consists of 11 residues. CDR3 region: CASPSQETQYF. CDR3 coding DNA: TGTGCCTCTCCTAGCCAAGAGACCCAGTACTTC. Full variable domain (remainder filled in from reference TRBV7-9 and TRBJ2-5): DTGVSQNPRHKITKRGQNVTFRCDPISEHNRLYWYRQTLGQGPEFLTYFQNEAQLEKSRLLSDRFSAERPKGSFSTLEIQRTEQGDSAMYLCASPSQETQYFGPGTRLLVL.

The chain couples TRBV29-1 to TRBJ2-7; tentatively, D is TRBD1 or TRBD2 (5 bases each). The length of the CDR3 is 13 residues. Trimming removed 6 bases at V and 3 bases at J, with 15 bases between. Germline V gene data show CDR1 as SQVTM and CDR2 as ANQGSEA. This CDR3 reads CSVGVGLGYEQYF. CDR3 in DNA: TGCAGCGTCGGGGTGGGGCTGGGCTACGAGCAGTACTTC.